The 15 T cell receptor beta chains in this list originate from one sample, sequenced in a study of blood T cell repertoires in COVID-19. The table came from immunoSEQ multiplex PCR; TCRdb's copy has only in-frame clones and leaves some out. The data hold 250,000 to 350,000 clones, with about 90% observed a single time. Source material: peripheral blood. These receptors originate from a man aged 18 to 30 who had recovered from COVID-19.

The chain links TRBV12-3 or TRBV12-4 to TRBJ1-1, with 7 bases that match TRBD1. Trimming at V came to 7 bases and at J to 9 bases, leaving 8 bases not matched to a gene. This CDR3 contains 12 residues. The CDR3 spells CASTERDRKAFF. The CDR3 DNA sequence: TGTGCCAGCACCGAAAGGGACAGAAAAGCTTTCTTT.

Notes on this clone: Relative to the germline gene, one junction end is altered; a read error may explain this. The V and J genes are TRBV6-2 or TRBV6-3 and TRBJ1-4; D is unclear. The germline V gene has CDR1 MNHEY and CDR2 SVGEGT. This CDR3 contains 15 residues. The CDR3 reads CASSRALGYSSSPVF. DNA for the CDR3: TGTGCCAGCAGTCGCGCTCTAGGTTATTCCTCATCGCCGGTTTTT.

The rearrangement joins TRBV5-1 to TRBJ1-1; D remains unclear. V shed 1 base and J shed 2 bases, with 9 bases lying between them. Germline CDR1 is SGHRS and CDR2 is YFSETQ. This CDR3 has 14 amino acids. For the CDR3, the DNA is TGCGCCAGCAGCTTGAGAGGGCTTAACACTGAAGCTTTCTTT. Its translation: CASSLRGLNTEAFF.

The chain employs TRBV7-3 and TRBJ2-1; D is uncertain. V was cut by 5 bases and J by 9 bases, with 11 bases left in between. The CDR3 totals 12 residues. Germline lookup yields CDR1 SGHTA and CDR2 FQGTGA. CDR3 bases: TGTGCCAGCAGCCCCGAGTGGGCTGAGCAGTTCTTC. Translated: CASSPEWAEQFF. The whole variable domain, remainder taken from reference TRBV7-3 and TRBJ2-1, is GAGVSQTPSNKVTEKGKYVELRCDPISGHTALYWYRQSLGQGPEFLIYFQGTGAADDSGLPNDRFFAVRPEGSVSTLKIQRTERGDSAVYLCASSPEWAEQFFGPGTRLTVL.

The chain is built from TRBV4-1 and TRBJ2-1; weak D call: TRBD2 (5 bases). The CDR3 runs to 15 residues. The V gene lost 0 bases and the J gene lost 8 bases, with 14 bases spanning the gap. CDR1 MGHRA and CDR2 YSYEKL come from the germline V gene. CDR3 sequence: CASSQEWRVRDEQFF. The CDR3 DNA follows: TGCGCCAGCAGCCAAGAGTGGCGGGTTAGAGATGAGCAGTTCTTC.

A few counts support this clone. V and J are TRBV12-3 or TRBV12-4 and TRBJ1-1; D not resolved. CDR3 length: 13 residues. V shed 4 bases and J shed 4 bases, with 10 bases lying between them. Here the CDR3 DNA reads TGTGCCAGCAGTTACCAATCGGGCACTGAAGCTTTCTTT. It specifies CASSYQSGTEAFF.

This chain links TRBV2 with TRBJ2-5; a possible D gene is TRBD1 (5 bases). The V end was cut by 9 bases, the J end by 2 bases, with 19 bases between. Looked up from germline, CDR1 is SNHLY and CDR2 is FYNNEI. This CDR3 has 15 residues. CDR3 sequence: CARSSTGRGQETQYF. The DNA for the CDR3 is TGTGCCAGGTCCTCAACAGGCAGAGGACAAGAGACCCAGTACTTC.

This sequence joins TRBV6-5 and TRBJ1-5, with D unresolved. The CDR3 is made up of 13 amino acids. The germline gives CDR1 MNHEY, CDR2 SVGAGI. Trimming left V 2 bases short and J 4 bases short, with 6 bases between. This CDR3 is CASSYARNQPQHF. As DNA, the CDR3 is TGTGCCAGCAGTTACGCTAGAAATCAGCCCCAGCATTTT.

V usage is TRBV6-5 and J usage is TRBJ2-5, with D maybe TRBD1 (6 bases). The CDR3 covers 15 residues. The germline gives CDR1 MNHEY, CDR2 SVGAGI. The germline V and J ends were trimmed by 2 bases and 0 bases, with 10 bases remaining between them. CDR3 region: CASSYGTSYQETQYF. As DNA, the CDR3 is TGTGCCAGCAGTTACGGGACATCGTACCAAGAGACCCAGTACTTC.

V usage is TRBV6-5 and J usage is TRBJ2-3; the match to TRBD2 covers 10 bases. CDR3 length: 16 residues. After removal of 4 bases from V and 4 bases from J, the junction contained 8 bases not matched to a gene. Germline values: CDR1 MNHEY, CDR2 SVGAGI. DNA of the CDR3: TGTGCCAGCAGTTGGGGAAGGCTAGCGGGGGCAGATACGCAGTATTTT. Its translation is CASSWGRLAGADTQYF.

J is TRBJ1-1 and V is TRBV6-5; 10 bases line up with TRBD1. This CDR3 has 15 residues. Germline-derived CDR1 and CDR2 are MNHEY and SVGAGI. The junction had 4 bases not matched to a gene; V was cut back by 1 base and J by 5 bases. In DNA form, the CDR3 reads TGTGCCAGCAGTTACTGGGGACAGGGGAGGACTGAAGCTTTCTTT. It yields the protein CASSYWGQGRTEAFF.

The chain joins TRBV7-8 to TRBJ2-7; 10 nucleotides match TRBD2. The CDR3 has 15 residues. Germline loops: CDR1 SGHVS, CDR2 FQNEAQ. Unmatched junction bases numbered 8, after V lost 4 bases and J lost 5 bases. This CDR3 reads CASSSSGLATHEQYF. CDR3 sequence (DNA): TGTGCCAGCAGCTCCTCGGGACTAGCGACACACGAGCAGTACTTC.

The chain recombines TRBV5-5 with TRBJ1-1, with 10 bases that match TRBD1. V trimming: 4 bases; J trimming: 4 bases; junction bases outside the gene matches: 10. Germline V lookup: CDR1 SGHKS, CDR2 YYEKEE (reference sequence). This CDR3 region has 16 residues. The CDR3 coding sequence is TGTGCCAGCAGCCCCGGGACAGGGGAAGGGGGCACTGAAGCTTTCTTT. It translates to CASSPGTGEGGTEAFF.

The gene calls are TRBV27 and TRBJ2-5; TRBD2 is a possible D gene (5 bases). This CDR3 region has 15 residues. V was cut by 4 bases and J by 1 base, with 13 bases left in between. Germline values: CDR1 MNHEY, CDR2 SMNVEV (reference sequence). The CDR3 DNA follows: TGTGCCAGCAGTTCATGGGGTGCGGGCCAAGAGACCCAGTACTTC. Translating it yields CASSSWGAGQETQYF.

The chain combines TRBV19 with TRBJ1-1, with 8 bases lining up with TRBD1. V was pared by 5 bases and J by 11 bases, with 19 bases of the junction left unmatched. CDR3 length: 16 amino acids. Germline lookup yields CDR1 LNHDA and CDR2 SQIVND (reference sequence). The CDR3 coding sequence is TGTGCCAGTAGTGCTATGTCCTACCGGACAGGGCTCTCGGCTTTCTTT. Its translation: CASSAMSYRTGLSAFF.